The entry below describes one T cell receptor (beta chain). Its antigen is undetermined. Deletions cut 5 bases from V and 8 bases from J, with 9 bases between. The CDR3 spans 11 residues. Looked up from germline, CDR1 is SQVTM and CDR2 is ANQGSEA. Libraries were prepared by immunoSEQ multiplex PCR; TCRdb keeps only in-frame clonotypes and omits some of them. The sample has some 120,000 clones, 88% seen once. The record originates from a study of T cell responses to AZD1222 COVID-19 vaccine. Study-wide results and caveats: With two AZD1222 doses given, Spike-specific TCR breadth and depth both rose.

Sequenced here: peripheral blood, sampled on day 0 of AZD1222 vaccination. The TCR originated in an adult in good health. The rearrangement joins TRBV29-1 to TRBJ1-4, with D unclear. Here the CDR3 reads CSVSKLEKLFF. The DNA for the CDR3 is TGCAGCGTTTCAAAACTGGAAAAACTGTTTTTT.